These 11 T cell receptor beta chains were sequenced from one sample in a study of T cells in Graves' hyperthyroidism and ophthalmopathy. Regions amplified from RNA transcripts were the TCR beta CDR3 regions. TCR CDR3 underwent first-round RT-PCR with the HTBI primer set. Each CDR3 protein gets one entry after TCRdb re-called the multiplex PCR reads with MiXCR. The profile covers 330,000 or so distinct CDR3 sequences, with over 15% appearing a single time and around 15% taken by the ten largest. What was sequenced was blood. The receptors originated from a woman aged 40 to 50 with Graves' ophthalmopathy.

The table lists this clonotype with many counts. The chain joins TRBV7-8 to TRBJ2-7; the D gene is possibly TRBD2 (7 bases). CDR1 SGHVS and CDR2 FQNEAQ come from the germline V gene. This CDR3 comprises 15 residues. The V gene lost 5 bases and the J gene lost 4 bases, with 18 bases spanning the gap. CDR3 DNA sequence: TGTGCCAGCAGCGCCGCTGGTGGGGGGGCGTACGAGCAGTACTTC. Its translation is CASSAAGGGAYEQYF.

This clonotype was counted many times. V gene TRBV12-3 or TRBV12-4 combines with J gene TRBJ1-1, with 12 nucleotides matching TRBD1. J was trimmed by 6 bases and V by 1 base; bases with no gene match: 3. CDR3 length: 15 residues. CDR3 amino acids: CASSLVRDRGPEAFF. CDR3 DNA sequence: TGTGCCAGCAGTTTAGTGAGGGACAGGGGGCCTGAAGCTTTCTTT.

The CDR3 DNA is TGTGCCATTCCGACAGGGGGCTATGGCTACACCTTC. Encoded protein: CAIPTGGYGYTF. The V gene is TRBV12-3 or TRBV12-4, the J gene TRBJ1-2, with 9 nucleotides matching TRBD1. V was pared by 10 bases and J by 4 bases, with 4 bases of the junction left unmatched. This CDR3 comprises 12 residues.

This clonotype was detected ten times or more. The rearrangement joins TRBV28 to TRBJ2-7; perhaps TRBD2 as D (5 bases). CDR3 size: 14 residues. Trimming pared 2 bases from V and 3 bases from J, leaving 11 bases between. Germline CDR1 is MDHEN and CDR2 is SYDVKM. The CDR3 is CASSLNGMHYEQYF. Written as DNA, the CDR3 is TGTGCCAGCAGTTTAAACGGGATGCACTACGAGCAGTACTTC.

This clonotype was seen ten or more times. CDR3 residues: CASSLESSGAGEQYF. The DNA for the CDR3 is TGTGCCAGCAGCTTAGAGTCGTCGGGAGCAGGGGAGCAGTACTTC. The rearrangement links TRBV7-2 to TRBJ2-7, with TRBD2 as a possible D gene (6 bases). The CDR3 has 15 residues. Germline CDR1 SGHTA, CDR2 FQGNSA. Trimming took 1 base from V and 7 from J, leaving 17 bases between them. Drawing the rest from reference TRBV7-2 and TRBJ2-7, the complete variable domain is GAGVSQSPSNKVTEKGKDVELRCDPISGHTALYWYRQSLGQGLEFLIYFQGNSAPDKSGLPSDRFSAERTGGSVSTLTIQRTQQEDSAVYLCASSLESSGAGEQYFGPGTRLTVT.

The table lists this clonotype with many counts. The CDR3 loop reads CASSSTSGVSYEQYF. The CDR3 DNA follows: TGTGCCAGCAGTTCGACTAGCGGAGTCTCCTACGAGCAGTACTTC. The genes are TRBV12-3 or TRBV12-4 and TRBJ2-7, with 9 bases aligning to TRBD2. There are 15 residues in the CDR3. The junction had 4 bases not matched to a gene; V was cut back by 4 bases and J by 0 bases.

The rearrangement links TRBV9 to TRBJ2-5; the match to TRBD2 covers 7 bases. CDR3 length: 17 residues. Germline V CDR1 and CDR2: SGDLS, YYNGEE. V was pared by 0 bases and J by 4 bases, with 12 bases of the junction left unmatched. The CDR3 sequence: CASSVGRGGAGRETQYF. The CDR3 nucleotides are TGTGCCAGCAGCGTAGGTAGAGGCGGAGCGGGACGAGAGACCCAGTACTTC.

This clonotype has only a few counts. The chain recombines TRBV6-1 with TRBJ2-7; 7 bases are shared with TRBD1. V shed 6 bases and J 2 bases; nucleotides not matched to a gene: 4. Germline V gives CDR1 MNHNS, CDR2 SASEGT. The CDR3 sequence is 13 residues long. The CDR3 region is CASSGQVTYEQYF. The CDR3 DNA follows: TGTGCCAGCAGCGGACAGGTGACCTACGAGCAGTACTTC.

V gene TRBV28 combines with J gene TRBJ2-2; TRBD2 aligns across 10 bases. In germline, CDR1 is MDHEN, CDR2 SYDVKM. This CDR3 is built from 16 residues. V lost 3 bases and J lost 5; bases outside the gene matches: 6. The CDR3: CASSLAGLAFTGELFF. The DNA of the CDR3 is TGTGCCAGCAGTTTGGCGGGACTAGCGTTTACCGGGGAGCTGTTTTTT.

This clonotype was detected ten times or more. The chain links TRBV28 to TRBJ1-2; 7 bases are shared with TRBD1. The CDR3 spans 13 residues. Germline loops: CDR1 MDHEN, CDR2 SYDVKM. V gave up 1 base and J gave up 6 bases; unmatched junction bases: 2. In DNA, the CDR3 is TGTGCCAGCAGTTTATATACAGGGGATGGCTACACCTTC. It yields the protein CASSLYTGDGYTF.

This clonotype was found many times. DNA of the CDR3: TGTGCCAGTAGTATGCAGGGGGTGAACACTGAAGCTTTCTTT. Residues: CASSMQGVNTEAFF. The J gene is TRBJ1-1, the V gene TRBV19, with 7 bases matching TRBD1. The CDR3 runs 14 residues. Germline V gives CDR1 LNHDA, CDR2 SQIVND (reference sequence). The ends lost 3 bases at V and 0 bases at J; junction bases unmatched: 1. Complete variable domain (other parts from reference TRBV19 and TRBJ1-1): DGGITQSPKYLFRKEGQNVTLSCEQNLNHDAMYWYRQDPGQGLRLIYYSQIVNDFQKGDIAEGYSVSREKKESFPLTVTSAQKNPTAFYLCASSMQGVNTEAFFGQGTRLTVV.